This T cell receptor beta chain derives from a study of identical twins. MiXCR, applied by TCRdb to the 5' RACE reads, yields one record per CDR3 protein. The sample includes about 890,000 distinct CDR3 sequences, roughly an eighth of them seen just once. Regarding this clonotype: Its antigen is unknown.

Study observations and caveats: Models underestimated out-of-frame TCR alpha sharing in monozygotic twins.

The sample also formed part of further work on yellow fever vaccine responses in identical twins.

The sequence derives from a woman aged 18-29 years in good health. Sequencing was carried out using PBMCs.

In DNA, the CDR3 is TGTGCCATCAGGAGTCAGCGGGAGGGCCTCACAGATACGCAGTATTTT. As protein: CAIRSQREGLTDTQYF. The chain couples TRBV10-3 to TRBJ2-3; 10 bases match TRBD2. Trimming removed 6 bases from V and 2 bases from J; junction bases left unmatched: 8. Germline V CDR1 and CDR2: ENHRY, SYGVKD. The CDR3 loop spans 16 amino acids.